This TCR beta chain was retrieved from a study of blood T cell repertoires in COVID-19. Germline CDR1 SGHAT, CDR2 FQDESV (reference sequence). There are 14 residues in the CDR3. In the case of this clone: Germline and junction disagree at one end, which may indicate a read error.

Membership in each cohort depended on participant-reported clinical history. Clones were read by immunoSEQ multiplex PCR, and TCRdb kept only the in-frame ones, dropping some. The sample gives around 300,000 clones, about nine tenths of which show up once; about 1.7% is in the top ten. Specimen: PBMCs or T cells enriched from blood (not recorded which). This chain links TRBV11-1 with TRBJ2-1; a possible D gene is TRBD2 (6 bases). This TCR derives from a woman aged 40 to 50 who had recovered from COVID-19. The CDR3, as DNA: TGTGCCAGCAGCTTAAGGACTACCTACAGTGAGCAGTTCTTC. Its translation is CASSLRTTYSEQFF.